The rows below give T cell receptor beta chains drawn from one sample of a study of cytomegalovirus exposure and HLA in healthy donors. TCRdb keeps only in-frame clones here, not all; method: immunoSEQ multiplex PCR. The table lists around 170,000 clones, roughly 71% of them singletons. Material: PBMCs. The receptor set was obtained from a girl between 5 and 17 years old in good health and CMV-seronegative. The CDR3 runs from the conserved cysteine through the conserved F or W. D genes are given only for firm matches. Clone size is not always given. Where it is, it says once, few, many or a class for expanded clones.

v_call	clone_size	d_call	j_call	cdr3_nt	cdr3_aa
TRBV6-5	NA	NA	TRBJ1-5	TGTGCCAGCAGTCACAGGGAATCTCAGCCCCAGCATTTT	CASSHRESQPQHF
TRBV9	NA	TRBD2	TRBJ2-1	TGTGCCAGCAGGCGGACTAGCGGGGCCTATGAGCAGTTCTTC	CASRRTSGAYEQFF
TRBV4-1	NA	NA	TRBJ2-7	TGCGCCAGCAGCCACCTTTTGGGCGTACGTCTCCTCGAGCAGTACTTC	CASSHLLGVRLLEQYF
TRBV7-6	NA	TRBD1	TRBJ2-3	TGTGCCAGCAGCTCGAGGACAGGCGACACAGATACGCAGTATTTT	CASSSRTGDTDTQYF
TRBV6-6	NA	NA	TRBJ1-2	TGTGCCAGCAGTTACTCGAATCCGGGGGTCTATGGCTACACCTTC	CASSYSNPGVYGYTF
TRBV7-6	NA	TRBD2	TRBJ2-3	TGTGCCAGCAGCCTAAGTAGCGGGAGGGATACGCAGTATTTT	CASSLSSGRDTQYF
TRBV6-6	NA	NA	TRBJ1-1	TGTGCCAGCACACAAAGTGACACTGAAGCTTTCTTT	CASTQSDTEAFF
TRBV11-2	NA	NA	TRBJ2-7	TGTGCCAGCAGCGATAGCGGTAGCTCCTACGAGCAGTACTTC	CASSDSGSSYEQYF
TRBV5-4	few	TRBD1	TRBJ1-6	TGTGCCAGCAGCTTGCATGGCAGGGGGAATTCACCCCTCCACTTT	CASSLHGRGNSPLHF
TRBV2	NA	TRBD1	TRBJ2-1	TGTGCCAGCATTCGGGGGACAGGGGTCAACAATGAGCAGTTCTTC	CASIRGTGVNNEQFF
TRBV7-9	NA	NA	TRBJ1-1	TGTGCCAGCAGCCCTTTCCAGGCGAGAACGAACACTGAAGCTTTCTTT	CASSPFQARTNTEAFF
TRBV6-5	NA	NA	TRBJ2-2	TGTGCCAGCAGTTTCGAGACAGGAGCCACCGGGGAGCTGTTTTTT	CASSFETGATGELFF
TRBV7-9	NA	NA	TRBJ2-5	TGTGCCAGCAGCGCCGGGACAATGCAAGAGACCCAGTACTTC	CASSAGTMQETQYF
TRBV6-1	NA	TRBD1	TRBJ1-2	TGTGCCAGCGCTCCCGGGACAGGGCGTGACTATGGCTACACCTTC	CASAPGTGRDYGYTF
TRBV19	NA	NA	TRBJ1-2	TGTGCCAGTGTGTCCGCTAACTATGGCTACACCTTC	CASVSANYGYTF
TRBV19	NA	NA	TRBJ1-4	TGTGCCAGTAGTATCCTAACAGGGCTGGGGCGTGCAACTAATGAAAAACTGTTTTTT	CASSILTGLGRATNEKLFF
TRBV4-1	NA	TRBD2	TRBJ2-2	TGCGCCAGCAGCCCCCTGGGAGGGAGCGGGGAGCTGTTTTTT	CASSPLGGSGELFF
TRBV19	NA	TRBD2	TRBJ2-2	TGTGCCAGTAGTTCTAGCGGGGCCGGGGAGCTGTTTTTT	CASSSSGAGELFF
TRBV4-1	few	TRBD1	TRBJ2-7	TGCGCCAGCAGCCTTCTACACTCAGACAGGGCCGAGCAGTACTTC	CASSLLHSDRAEQYF
TRBV7-6	NA	TRBD2	TRBJ2-3	TGTGCCAGCAGCACCCGTTTGTTGGGACTAGCGGGGGGTACAGATACGCAGTATTTT	CASSTRLLGLAGGTDTQYF